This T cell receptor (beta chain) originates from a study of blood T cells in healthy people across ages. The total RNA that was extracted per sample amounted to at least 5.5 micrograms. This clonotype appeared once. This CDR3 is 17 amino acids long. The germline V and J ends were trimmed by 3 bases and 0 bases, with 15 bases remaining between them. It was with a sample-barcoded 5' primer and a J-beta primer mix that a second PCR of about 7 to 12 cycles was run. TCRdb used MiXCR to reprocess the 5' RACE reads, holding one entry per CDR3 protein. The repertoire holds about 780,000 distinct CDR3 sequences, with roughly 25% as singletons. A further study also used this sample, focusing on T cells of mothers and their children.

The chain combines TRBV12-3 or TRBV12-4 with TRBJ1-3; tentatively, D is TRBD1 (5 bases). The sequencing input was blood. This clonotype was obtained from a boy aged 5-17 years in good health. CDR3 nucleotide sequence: TGTGCCAGCAGTTTTTTAGGGACCCCTGCCTCTGGAAACACCATATATTTT. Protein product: CASSFLGTPASGNTIYF.